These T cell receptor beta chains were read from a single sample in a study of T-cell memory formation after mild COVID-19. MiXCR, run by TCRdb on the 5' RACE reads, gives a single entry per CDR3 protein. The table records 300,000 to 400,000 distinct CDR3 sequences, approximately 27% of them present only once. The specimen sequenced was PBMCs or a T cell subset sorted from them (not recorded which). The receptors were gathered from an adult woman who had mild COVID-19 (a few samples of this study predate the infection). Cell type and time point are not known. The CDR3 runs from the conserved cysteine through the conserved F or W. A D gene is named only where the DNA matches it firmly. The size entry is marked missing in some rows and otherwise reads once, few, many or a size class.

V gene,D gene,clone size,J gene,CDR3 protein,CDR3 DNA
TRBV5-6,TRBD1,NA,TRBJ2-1,CASSPGTGQDEQFF,TGTGCCAGCAGTCCCGGGACAGGGCAAGATGAGCAGTTCTTC
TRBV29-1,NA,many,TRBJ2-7,CSVGGHLGEQYF,TGCAGCGTTGGTGGCCACTTGGGGGAGCAGTACTTC
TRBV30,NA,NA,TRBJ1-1,CAWSVEGRDGEAFF,TGTGCCTGGAGTGTAGAGGGGCGTGACGGTGAAGCTTTCTTT
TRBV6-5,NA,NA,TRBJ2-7,CASSYGTGAYGSYEQYF,TGTGCCAGCAGTTACGGGACCGGGGCCTACGGCTCCTACGAGCAGTACTTC
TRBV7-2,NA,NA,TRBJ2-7,CASSPASTYEQYF,TGTGCCAGCAGCCCGGCCTCAACCTACGAGCAGTACTTC
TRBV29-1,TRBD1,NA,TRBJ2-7,CSVEKDRGYEQYF,TGCAGCGTTGAGAAGGACAGGGGTTACGAGCAGTACTTC
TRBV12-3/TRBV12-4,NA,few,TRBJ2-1,CASSLALSGRNNEQFF,TGTGCCAGCAGTTTAGCGCTGAGCGGAAGGAACAATGAGCAGTTCTTC
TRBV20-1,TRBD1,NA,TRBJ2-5,CSARDADRSQETQYF,TGCAGTGCTAGAGACGCGGACAGGTCCCAAGAGACCCAGTACTTC
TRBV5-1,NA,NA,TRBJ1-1,CASSPTFGATEAFF,TGCGCCAGCAGCCCGACCTTTGGGGCCACTGAAGCTTTCTTT
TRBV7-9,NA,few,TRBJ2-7,CASSPTPLGVYEQYF,TGTGCCAGCAGCCCCACCCCATTGGGAGTTTACGAGCAGTACTTC
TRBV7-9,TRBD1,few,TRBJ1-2,CASWTGPYGYTF,TGTGCCAGCTGGACAGGGCCCTATGGCTACACCTTC
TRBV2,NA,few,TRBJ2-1,CASLGPFGDEQFF,TGTGCCAGCCTGGGTCCCTTTGGGGATGAGCAGTTCTTC
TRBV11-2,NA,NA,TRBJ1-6,CASSSRDTLHF,TGTGCCAGCAGCTCCCGAGACACCCTCCACTTT
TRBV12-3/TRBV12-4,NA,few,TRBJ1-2,CASSQLRDFYGYTF,TGTGCCAGCAGTCAATTACGGGACTTCTATGGCTACACCTTC
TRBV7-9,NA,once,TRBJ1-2,CASSHGGGGSDSVNYGYTF,TGTGCCAGCAGCCACGGTGGCGGGGGCTCGGACAGCGTTAACTATGGCTACACCTTC
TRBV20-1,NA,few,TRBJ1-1,CSARHGLWGTEAFF,TGCAGTGCTAGGCATGGGCTGTGGGGCACTGAAGCTTTCTTT
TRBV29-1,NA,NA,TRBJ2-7,CSGKSGPSYEQYF,TGCAGCGGGAAGAGCGGGCCCTCCTACGAGCAGTACTTC
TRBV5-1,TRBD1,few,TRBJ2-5,CASSGGQVETQYF,TGCGCCAGCAGCGGGGGACAGGTCGAGACCCAGTACTTC
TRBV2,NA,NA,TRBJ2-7,CASSPQRTLEQYF,TGTGCCAGCAGCCCCCAACGCACCTTGGAGCAGTACTTC
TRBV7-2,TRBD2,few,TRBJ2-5,CASSLEAGGRETQYF,TGTGCCAGCAGCTTAGAAGCGGGGGGGCGTGAGACCCAGTACTTC
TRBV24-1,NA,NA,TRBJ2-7,CATSEAGSYEQYF,TGTGCCACCAGTGAGGCGGGATCCTACGAGCAGTACTTC
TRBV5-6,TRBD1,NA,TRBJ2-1,CASSLLSGTGVYNEQFF,TGTGCCAGCAGCTTGTTGAGCGGGACAGGGGTTTACAATGAGCAGTTCTTC
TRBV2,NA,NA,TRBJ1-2,CASSGGGWGYTF,TGTGCCAGCAGTGGGGGCGGCTGGGGCTACACCTTC
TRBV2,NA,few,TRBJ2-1,CASRIPGTSEQFF,TGTGCCAGCAGGATACCCGGGACTTCTGAGCAGTTCTTC
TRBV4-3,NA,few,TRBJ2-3,CASSQDRSQGDTQYF,TGCGCCAGCAGCCAAGATCGTTCTCAAGGGGATACGCAGTATTTT
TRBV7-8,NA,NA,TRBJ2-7,CASSLAFRQSYEQYF,TGTGCCAGCAGCTTAGCGTTCAGGCAGTCCTACGAGCAGTACTTC
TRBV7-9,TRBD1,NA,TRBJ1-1,CASSLGQGDEAFF,TGTGCCAGCAGCTTAGGGCAGGGGGATGAAGCTTTCTTT
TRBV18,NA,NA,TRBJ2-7,CASSSTQVLDYEQYF,TGTGCCAGCTCATCGACACAAGTTTTAGACTACGAGCAGTACTTC
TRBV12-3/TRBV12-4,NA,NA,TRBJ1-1,CASSGTRLGGNTEAFF,TGTGCCAGCAGTGGGACCCGATTGGGAGGGAACACTGAAGCTTTCTTT
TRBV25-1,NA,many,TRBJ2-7,CASSEGIEQYF,TGTGCCAGCAGTGAAGGGATCGAGCAGTACTTC
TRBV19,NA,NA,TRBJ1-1,CASSISWQGYPEAFF,TGTGCCAGTAGTATTTCCTGGCAGGGCTACCCTGAAGCTTTCTTT
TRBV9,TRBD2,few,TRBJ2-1,CASSVATPTSGRPNEQFF,TGTGCCAGCAGCGTAGCTACCCCTACTAGCGGGAGACCCAATGAGCAGTTCTTC
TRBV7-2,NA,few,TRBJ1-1,CASRLVPQNTEAFF,TGTGCCAGCCGATTAGTCCCCCAGAACACTGAAGCTTTCTTT
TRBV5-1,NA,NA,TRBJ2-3,CASSLWVGMAGDTQYF,TGCGCCAGCAGCCTTTGGGTGGGCATGGCAGGAGATACGCAGTATTTT
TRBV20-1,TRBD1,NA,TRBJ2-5,CSALDRGLGMETQYF,TGCAGTGCCCTGGACAGGGGGCTTGGTATGGAGACCCAGTACTTC
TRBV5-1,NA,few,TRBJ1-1,CASSFPPAEAFF,TGCGCCAGCAGCTTTCCCCCCGCTGAAGCTTTCTTT
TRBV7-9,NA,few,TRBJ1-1,CASSDRWGEAFF,TGTGCCAGCAGCGACAGATGGGGGGAAGCTTTCTTT